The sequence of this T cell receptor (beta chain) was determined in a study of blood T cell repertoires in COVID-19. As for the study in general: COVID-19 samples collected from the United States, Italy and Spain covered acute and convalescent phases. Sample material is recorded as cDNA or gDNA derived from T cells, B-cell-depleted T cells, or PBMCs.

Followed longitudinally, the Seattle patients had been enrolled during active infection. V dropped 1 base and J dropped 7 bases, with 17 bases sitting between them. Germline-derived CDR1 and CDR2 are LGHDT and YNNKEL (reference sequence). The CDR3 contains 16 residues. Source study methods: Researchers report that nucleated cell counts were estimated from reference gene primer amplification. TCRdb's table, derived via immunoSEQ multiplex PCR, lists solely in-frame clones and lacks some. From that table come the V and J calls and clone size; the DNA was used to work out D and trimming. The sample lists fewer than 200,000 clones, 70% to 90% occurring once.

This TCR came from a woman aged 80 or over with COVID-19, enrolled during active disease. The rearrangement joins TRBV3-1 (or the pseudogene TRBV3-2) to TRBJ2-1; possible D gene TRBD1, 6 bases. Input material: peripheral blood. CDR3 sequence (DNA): TGTGCCAGCAGCCAAGGAGGGACACCCGGAATAAATGAGCAGTTCTTC. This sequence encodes CASSQGGTPGINEQFF.